One and the same sample provided the 16 T cell receptor beta chains below, sequenced in a study of blood T cell repertoires in COVID-19. Method: immunoSEQ multiplex PCR; TCRdb's copy keeps in-frame clones and lacks some. The sample yields about 670,000 clones, 75% to 90% seen once. Material for sequencing was peripheral blood. These receptors were taken from a woman aged 18 to 35 with acute or convalescent COVID-19.

This sequence joins TRBV29-1 and TRBJ2-7; TRBD1 aligns across 7 bases. There are 14 residues in the CDR3. The J segment lost 7 bases and the V segment lost 7 bases, leaving 16 bases of the junction unmatched. Germline CDR1 is SQVTM and CDR2 is ANQGSEA. The CDR3 DNA reads TGCAGCGCCCGGACAGGTCTTTCTATGGGGGAGCAGTACTTC. It translates to CSARTGLSMGEQYF.

The CDR3 here is CASTTGTTHNSPLHF. The CDR3 region has the DNA TGTGCCAGCACGACCGGGACAACCCATAATTCACCCCTCCACTTT. The J gene is TRBJ1-6, the V gene TRBV11-2, with TRBD1 as a possible D gene (6 bases). CDR1 and CDR2 (germline): SGHAT, FQNNGV. This CDR3 contains 15 residues. Trimming took 7 bases from V and 5 from J, leaving 15 bases between them. Based on the CDR3 plus reference TRBV11-2 and TRBJ1-6, the full variable domain is EAGVAQSPRYKIIEKRQSVAFWCNPISGHATLYWYQQILGQGPKLLIQFQNNGVVDDSQLPKDRFSAERLKGVDSTLKIQPAKLEDSAVYLCASTTGTTHNSPLHFGNGTRLTVT.

V and J are TRBV29-1 and TRBJ1-4; no reliable D call. CDR1 SQVTM and CDR2 ANQGSEA come from the germline V gene. CDR3 length: 11 amino acids. The CDR3 here is CAARENEKLFF. CDR3 sequence (DNA): TGCGCGGCCCGCGAGAATGAAAAACTGTTTTTT.

The chain links TRBV4-1 to TRBJ2-3; the D is unclear. Germline V gene data show CDR1 as MGHRA and CDR2 as YSYEKL. The CDR3 sequence is 14 residues long. Trimming removed 4 bases at V and 1 base at J, with 9 bases between. The CDR3 nucleotides read TGCGCCAGCAGCCCGGAAGGAGGCACAGATACGCAGTATTTT. Translation: CASSPEGGTDTQYF.

The chain carries TRBV4-1 and TRBJ1-4; 10 positions agree with TRBD1. CDR3 length: 17 residues. V gave up 1 base and J gave up 8 bases; unmatched junction bases: 10. Germline CDR1 reads MGHRA; CDR2 reads YSYEKL. In DNA, the CDR3 is TGCGCCAGCAGCCAAGCCGGGACAGGGGCCCTTTGGGAAAAACTGTTTTTT. This codes for CASSQAGTGALWEKLFF.

The chain employs TRBV28 and TRBJ1-1, with D unresolved. The CDR3 length is 11 residues. Per germline, CDR1 MDHEN and CDR2 SYDVKM. The V gene lost 2 bases and the J gene lost 8 bases, with 6 bases spanning the gap. The CDR3, as DNA: TGTGCCAGCAGTTTAAGAGGAGAAGCTTTCTTT. As protein: CASSLRGEAFF.

This chain links TRBV10-3 with TRBJ1-4; possibly TRBD1 for D (5 bases). Germline-derived CDR1 and CDR2 are ENHRY and SYGVKD. The CDR3 spans 15 residues. Between the trimmed V and J ends, which lost 3 bases and 6 bases, there was a span of 14 bases. The CDR3 region is CAISETRDSDEKLFF. The DNA for the CDR3 is TGTGCCATCAGTGAAACCCGGGACTCCGATGAAAAACTGTTTTTT.

The chain employs TRBV5-5 and TRBJ1-5; D remains unclear. Germline V gene data show CDR1 as SGHKS and CDR2 as YYEKEE (reference sequence). The CDR3 loop spans 15 amino acids. V lost 4 bases, J lost 0 bases, and 11 bases lay in between. The CDR3 sequence: CASSPRGYSNQPQHF. The CDR3 coding sequence is TGTGCCAGCAGCCCTCGGGGTTATAGCAATCAGCCCCAGCATTTT.

V and J are TRBV6-1 and TRBJ2-1; 10 nucleotides match TRBD2. The ends lost 2 bases at V and 3 bases at J; junction bases unmatched: 10. The CDR3 is 18 amino acids. The germline CDR1 and CDR2 sequences are MNHNS and SASEGT. CDR3 residues: CASSESRRERGGYNEQFF. Here the CDR3 DNA reads TGTGCCAGCAGTGAATCTAGGAGGGAGCGGGGGGGCTACAATGAGCAGTTCTTC.

V gene TRBV5-3 combines with J gene TRBJ1-1, with D unresolved. TRBV5-3 is identified as an open reading frame with a role that is uncertain. This CDR3 spans 15 amino acids. The V gene lost 1 base and the J gene lost 1 base, with 11 bases spanning the gap. CDR3 DNA sequence: TGTGCCAGAAGCTTGACCCGTGGGCAGAACACTGAAGCTTTCTTT. It codes for CARSLTRGQNTEAFF.

The V gene is TRBV11-2, the J gene TRBJ2-7; 7 bases agree with TRBD1. The CDR3 contains 16 residues. CDR1 is SGHAT, CDR2 FQNNGV, per germline. J was trimmed by 3 bases and V by 3 bases; bases with no gene match: 11. DNA of the CDR3: TGTGCCAGCAGCTTGTCGGGACAGACCCTCAGCTACGAGCAGTACTTC. Protein sequence: CASSLSGQTLSYEQYF. Complete variable domain (other parts from reference TRBV11-2 and TRBJ2-7): EAGVAQSPRYKIIEKRQSVAFWCNPISGHATLYWYQQILGQGPKLLIQFQNNGVVDDSQLPKDRFSAERLKGVDSTLKIQPAKLEDSAVYLCASSLSGQTLSYEQYFGPGTRLTVT.

The chain uses TRBV30 and TRBJ2-7; TRBD1 agrees at 7 bases. CDR1 is GTSNPN and CDR2 is SVGIG in the germline V gene (reference sequence). This CDR3 is built from 13 residues. With V trimmed by 4 bases and J by 3 bases, 6 bases remained unmatched. CDR3 in DNA: TGTGCCTGGACCCGGGACAGAAACTACGAGCAGTACTTC. Encoded protein: CAWTRDRNYEQYF.

The gene calls are TRBV4-2 and TRBJ2-3, with D perhaps TRBD2 (5 bases). Germline V gene data show CDR1 as LGHNA and CDR2 as YNFKEQ. The CDR3 loop spans 15 amino acids. Trimming cost V 0 bases and J 0 bases, with 7 bases left between them. CDR3 protein: CASSQEEGSTDTQYF. For the CDR3, the DNA is TGTGCCAGCAGCCAAGAAGAGGGCAGCACAGATACGCAGTATTTT.

This chain connects TRBV4-3 to TRBJ2-7; 10 bases map to TRBD2. V shed 0 bases and J 2 bases; nucleotides not matched to a gene: 7. From germline, CDR1 is LGHNA and CDR2 YSLEER. CDR3 length equals 17 residues. The CDR3 DNA is TGCGCCAGCAGCCAAGACTCTAGCGGGGGCCCCCCCTACGAGCAGTACTTC. This sequence encodes CASSQDSSGGPPYEQYF.

The chain links TRBV30 to TRBJ2-2; D is perhaps TRBD1 (7 bases). Germline V gene lookup returns CDR1 GTSNPN and CDR2 SVGIG (reference sequence). This CDR3 has 16 residues. V lost 5 bases to trimming and J lost 7 bases, with 23 bases between them. The CDR3 region is CAWSAGAGGGVGELFF. In DNA form, the CDR3 reads TGTGCCTGGTCGGCGGGCGCAGGGGGAGGTGTCGGGGAGCTGTTTTTT.

The V gene is TRBV6-5, the J gene TRBJ1-6; TRBD1 matches at 7 bases. The V gene's germline CDR1 is MNHEY and CDR2 SVGAGI. The length of the CDR3 is 16 residues. J was trimmed by 5 bases and V by 2 bases; bases with no gene match: 6. The CDR3 is CASSYESTGNNSPLHF. The CDR3 bases are TGTGCCAGCAGTTACGAATCGACAGGGAATAATTCACCCCTCCACTTT.